These T cell receptor beta chains were read from a single sample in a study of PD-L1 blockade in urothelial cancer. The repertoire was sequenced with immunoSEQ multiplex PCR; TCRdb's copy has only in-frame clones and lacks some. Among under 90,000 clones listed, 90% were seen once. Sequencing used PBMCs, obtained around atezolizumab (anti-PD-L1) treatment. The receptor set was obtained from a man in his sixties with urothelial cancer. Each CDR3 is given with its conserved first and last residue. Fields, in order: V gene, J gene, clone size, D gene, CDR3 protein, CDR3 DNA. A D gene is named only where the DNA matches it firmly. Size values are once, few and many counts, or a class for expanded clones, and some rows have none.

V gene: TRBV11-2; J gene: TRBJ2-1; clone size: .; D gene: TRBD1; CDR3 protein: CASSFMTGGSNEQFF; CDR3 DNA: TGTGCCAGCAGCTTTATGACAGGGGGCTCGAATGAGCAGTTCTTC
V gene: TRBV30; J gene: TRBJ2-5; clone size: .; D gene: .; CDR3 protein: CAWAGQQTKTQYF; CDR3 DNA: TGTGCCTGGGCGGGACAGCAGACAAAGACCCAGTACTTC
V gene: TRBV4-3; J gene: TRBJ1-3; clone size: .; D gene: TRBD1; CDR3 protein: CASSQAGQSGNTIYF; CDR3 DNA: TGCGCCAGCAGCCAAGCGGGACAGTCCGGAAACACCATATATTTT
V gene: TRBV28; J gene: TRBJ2-7; clone size: once; D gene: TRBD2; CDR3 protein: CASSLLAGSYEQYF; CDR3 DNA: TGTGCCAGCAGTTTACTAGCGGGATCCTACGAGCAGTACTTC
V gene: TRBV12-2; J gene: TRBJ2-4; clone size: .; D gene: .; CDR3 protein: CASRFGTGWCIQYF; CDR3 DNA: TGTGCAAGTCGCTTCGGGACAGGGTGGTGCATTCAGTACTTC
V gene: TRBV19; J gene: TRBJ1-2; clone size: .; D gene: TRBD1; CDR3 protein: CASATDRGRYGYTF; CDR3 DNA: TGTGCCAGCGCCACTGACAGGGGGCGTTATGGCTACACCTTC
V gene: TRBV19; J gene: TRBJ2-4; clone size: .; D gene: .; CDR3 protein: CASSPPRSRQQLAKNIQYF; CDR3 DNA: TGTGCCAGTAGTCCGCCCAGGTCCCGTCAACAGTTAGCCAAAAACATTCAGTACTTC
V gene: TRBV9; J gene: TRBJ2-2; clone size: .; D gene: .; CDR3 protein: CASSARPGADTGELFF; CDR3 DNA: TGTGCCAGCAGCGCCAGACCCGGCGCGGACACCGGGGAGCTGTTTTTT
V gene: TRBV7-8; J gene: TRBJ2-7; clone size: .; D gene: TRBD2; CDR3 protein: CASSPSRAGVSVQYF; CDR3 DNA: TGTGCCAGCAGCCCCTCCCGGGCGGGAGTATCTGTGCAGTACTTC
V gene: TRBV27; J gene: TRBJ2-6; clone size: .; D gene: .; CDR3 protein: CASTSPGANVLTF; CDR3 DNA: TGTGCCAGCACTTCCCCCGGGGCCAACGTCCTGACTTTC
V gene: TRBV6-6; J gene: TRBJ2-1; clone size: .; D gene: TRBD2; CDR3 protein: CASSYALAGGKDEQFF; CDR3 DNA: TGTGCCAGCAGTTACGCACTAGCGGGGGGGAAGGATGAGCAGTTCTTC
V gene: TRBV29-1; J gene: TRBJ1-5; clone size: .; D gene: TRBD1; CDR3 protein: CSVAGGGDQPQHF; CDR3 DNA: TGCAGCGTTGCAGGGGGTGGGGATCAGCCCCAGCATTTT
V gene: TRBV28; J gene: TRBJ1-4; clone size: .; D gene: .; CDR3 protein: CASSNPGTPSFRLFF; CDR3 DNA: TGTGCCAGCAGTAACCCCGGGACACCCTCTTTCAGACTGTTTTTT